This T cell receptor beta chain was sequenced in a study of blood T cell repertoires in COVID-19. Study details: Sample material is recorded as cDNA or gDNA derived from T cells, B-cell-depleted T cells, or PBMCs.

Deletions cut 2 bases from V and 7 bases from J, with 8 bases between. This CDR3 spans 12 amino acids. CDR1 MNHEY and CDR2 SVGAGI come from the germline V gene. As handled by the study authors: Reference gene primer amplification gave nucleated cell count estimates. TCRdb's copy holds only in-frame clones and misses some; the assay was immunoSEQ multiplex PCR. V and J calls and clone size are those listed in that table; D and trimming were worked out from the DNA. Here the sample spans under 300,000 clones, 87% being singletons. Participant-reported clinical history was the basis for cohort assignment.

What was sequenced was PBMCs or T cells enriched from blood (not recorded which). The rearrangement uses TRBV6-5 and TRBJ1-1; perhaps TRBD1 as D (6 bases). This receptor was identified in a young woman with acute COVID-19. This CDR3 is CASSYQGFEAFF. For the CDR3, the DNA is TGTGCCAGCAGTTACCAGGGGTTTGAAGCTTTCTTT.